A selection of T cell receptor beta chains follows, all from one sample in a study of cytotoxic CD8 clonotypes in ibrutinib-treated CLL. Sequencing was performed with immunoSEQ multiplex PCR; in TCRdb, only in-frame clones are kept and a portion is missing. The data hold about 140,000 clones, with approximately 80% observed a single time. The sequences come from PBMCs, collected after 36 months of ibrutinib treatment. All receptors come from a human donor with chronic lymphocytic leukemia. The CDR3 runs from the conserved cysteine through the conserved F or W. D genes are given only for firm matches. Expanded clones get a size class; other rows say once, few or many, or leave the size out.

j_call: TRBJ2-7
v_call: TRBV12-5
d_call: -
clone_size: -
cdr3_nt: TGTGCTAGTGGTTTGGCGGGGTCCTACGAGCAGTACTTC
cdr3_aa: CASGLAGSYEQYF

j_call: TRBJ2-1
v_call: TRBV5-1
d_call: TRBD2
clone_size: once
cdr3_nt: TGCGCCAGCAGCTTGGGTGGTAGCGGGGGCTGCCTCTTC
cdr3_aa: CASSLGGSGGCLF

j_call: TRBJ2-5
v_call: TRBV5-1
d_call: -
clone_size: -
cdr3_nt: TGCGCCAGCAGCCCCCCGGGGGGCGCGGAGACCCAGTACTTC
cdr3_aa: CASSPPGGAETQYF

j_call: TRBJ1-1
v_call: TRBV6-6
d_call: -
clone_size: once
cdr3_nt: TGTGCCAGCACGGTCGGGGGAGGGAACACTGAAGCTTTCTTT
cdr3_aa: CASTVGGGNTEAFF

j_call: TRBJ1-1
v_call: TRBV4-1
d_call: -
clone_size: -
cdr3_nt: TGCGCCAGCAGCCAAGATCCGGGACAAATAGTGAACACTGAAGCTTTCTTT
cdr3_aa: CASSQDPGQIVNTEAFF

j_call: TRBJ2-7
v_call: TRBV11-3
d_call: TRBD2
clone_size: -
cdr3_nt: TGTGCCAGCAGCCCAGGACTAGCGGGGGGCTGGTACGAGCAGTACTTC
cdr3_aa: CASSPGLAGGWYEQYF

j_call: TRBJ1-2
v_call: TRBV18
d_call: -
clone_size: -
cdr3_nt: TGTGCCAGCTCGCCGGCAACTAGTTTTCCCGCGGAAGGCTACACCTTC
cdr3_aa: CASSPATSFPAEGYTF

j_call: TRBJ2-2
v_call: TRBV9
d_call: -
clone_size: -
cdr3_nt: TGTGCCAGCAGCGTAAACTGGGTGAACACCGGGGAGCTGTTTTTT
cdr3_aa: CASSVNWVNTGELFF

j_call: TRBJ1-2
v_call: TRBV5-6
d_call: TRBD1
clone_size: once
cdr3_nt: TGTGCCAGCAGCTCCCCCGGGACAGGGGACGGCTACACCTTC
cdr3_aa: CASSSPGTGDGYTF

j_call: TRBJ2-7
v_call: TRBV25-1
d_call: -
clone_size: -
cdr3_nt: TGTGCCAGCAGTGAATTTCGGTTTGGGGAGCAGTACTTC
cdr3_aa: CASSEFRFGEQYF

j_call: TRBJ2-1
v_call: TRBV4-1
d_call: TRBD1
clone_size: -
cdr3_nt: TGCGCCAGCAGCCAAGGGGTTCTTTTAGGGGGCTTCAGGTACAATGAGCAGTTCTTC
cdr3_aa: CASSQGVLLGGFRYNEQFF

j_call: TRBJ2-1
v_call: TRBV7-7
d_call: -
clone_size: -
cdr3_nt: TGTGCCAGCAGCTTTAAACCGGGACTGGGAAATGAGCAGTTCTTC
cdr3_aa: CASSFKPGLGNEQFF

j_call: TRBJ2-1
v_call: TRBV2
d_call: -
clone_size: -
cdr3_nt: TGTGCCAGCAGTCAGAATGAGCAGTTCTTC
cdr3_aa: CASSQNEQFF

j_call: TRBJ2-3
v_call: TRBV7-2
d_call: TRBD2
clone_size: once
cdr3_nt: TGTGCCAGCAGCCAGTCCCGGGGGGGCACAGATACGCAGTATTTT
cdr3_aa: CASSQSRGGTDTQYF

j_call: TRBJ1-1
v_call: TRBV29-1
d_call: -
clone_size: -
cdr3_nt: TGCAGCGTCCCAAGCGAGGAGATGGGTGAAGCTTTCTTT
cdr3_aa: CSVPSEEMGEAFF

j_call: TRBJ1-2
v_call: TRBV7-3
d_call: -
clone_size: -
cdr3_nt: TGTGCCAGCAGCTTAGGCAGGGTTGGCTACACCTTC
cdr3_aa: CASSLGRVGYTF

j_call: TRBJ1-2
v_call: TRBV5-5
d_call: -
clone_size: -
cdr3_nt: TGTGCCAGCAGCTTGCAGTGGGGGCGGGACTATGGCTACACCTTC
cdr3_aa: CASSLQWGRDYGYTF

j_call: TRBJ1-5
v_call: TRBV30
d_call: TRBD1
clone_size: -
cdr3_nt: TGTGCCTGGAGTGAACAGGGGAGCCAGCCCCAGCATTTT
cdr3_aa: CAWSEQGSQPQHF

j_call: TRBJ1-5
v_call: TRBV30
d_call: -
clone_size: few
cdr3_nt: TGTGCCTGGAGTGTAAGGCAGCTGAATCAGCCCCAGCATTTT
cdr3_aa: CAWSVRQLNQPQHF

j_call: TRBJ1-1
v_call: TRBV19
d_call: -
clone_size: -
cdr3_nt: TGTGCCAGTAGTATCTCGCCCCAGACAGTCATGAACACTGAAGCTTTCTTT
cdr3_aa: CASSISPQTVMNTEAFF

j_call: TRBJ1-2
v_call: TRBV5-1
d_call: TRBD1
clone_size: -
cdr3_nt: TGCGCCAGCAGCTTGGGGCCTCAGGGGGACTATGGCTACACCTTC
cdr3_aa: CASSLGPQGDYGYTF

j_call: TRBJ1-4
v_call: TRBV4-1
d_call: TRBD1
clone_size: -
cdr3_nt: TGCGCCAGCAGCCAGGACAGGGGGACCGCAACTAATGAAAAACTGTTTTTT
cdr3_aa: CASSQDRGTATNEKLFF

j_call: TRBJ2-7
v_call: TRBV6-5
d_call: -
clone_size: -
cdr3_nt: TGTGCCAGCAGTGAAATGGCACCCTACGAGCAGTACTTC
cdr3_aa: CASSEMAPYEQYF

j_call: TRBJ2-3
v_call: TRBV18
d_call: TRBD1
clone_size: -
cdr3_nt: TGTGCCAGCTCAACGGACAGGGGGGATACGCAGTATTTT
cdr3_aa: CASSTDRGDTQYF

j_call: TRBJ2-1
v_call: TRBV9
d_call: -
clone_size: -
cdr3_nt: TGTGCCAGCAGCGCTCCCATAATCGCGGGAAGCTCCTACAATGAGCAGTTCTTC
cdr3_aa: CASSAPIIAGSSYNEQFF

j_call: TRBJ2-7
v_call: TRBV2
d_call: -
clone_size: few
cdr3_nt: TGTGCCAGCAGTGAAATTGGCCCCTACGAGCAGTACTTC
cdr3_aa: CASSEIGPYEQYF

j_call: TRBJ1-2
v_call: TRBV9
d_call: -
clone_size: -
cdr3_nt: TGTGCCAGCAGCGTGAGTAACTATGGCTACACCTTC
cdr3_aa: CASSVSNYGYTF

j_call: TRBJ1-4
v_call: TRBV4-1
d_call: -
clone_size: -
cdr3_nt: TGCGCCAGCAGCTCGAGGACAGACGGGAAACTGTTTTTT
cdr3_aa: CASSSRTDGKLFF

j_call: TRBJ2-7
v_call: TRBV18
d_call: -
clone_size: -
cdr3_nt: TGTGCCAGCTCACCACCGGGGTACGAGCAGTACTTC
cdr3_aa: CASSPPGYEQYF

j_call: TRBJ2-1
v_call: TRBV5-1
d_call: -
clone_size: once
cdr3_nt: TGCGCCAGCAGCTTGGCCGATGGATTCAATGAGCAGTTCTTC
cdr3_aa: CASSLADGFNEQFF

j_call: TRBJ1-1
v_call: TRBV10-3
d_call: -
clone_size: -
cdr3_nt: TGTGCCATCAGTGATTACGGGGTGGAGATGAACACTGAAGCTTTCTTT
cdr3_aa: CAISDYGVEMNTEAFF

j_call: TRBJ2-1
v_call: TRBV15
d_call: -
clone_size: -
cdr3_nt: TGTGCCACCAGCAGAGGGTTGGAGGGGGCGCGATGGTATGAGCAGTTCTTC
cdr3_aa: CATSRGLEGARWYEQFF

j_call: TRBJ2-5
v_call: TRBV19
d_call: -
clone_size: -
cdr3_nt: TGTGCCAGTAGTTCACAGGGAGAAGAGACCCAGTACTTC
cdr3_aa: CASSSQGEETQYF

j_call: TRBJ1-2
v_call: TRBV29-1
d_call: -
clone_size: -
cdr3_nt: TGCAGCGTTGAAGTTGGGGGGTCCGCCTATGGCTACACCTTC
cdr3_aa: CSVEVGGSAYGYTF

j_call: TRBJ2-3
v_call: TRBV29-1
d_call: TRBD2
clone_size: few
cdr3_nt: TGCAGCTCAGGGCGGGGGTTCGACACAGATACGCAGTATTTT
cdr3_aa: CSSGRGFDTDTQYF

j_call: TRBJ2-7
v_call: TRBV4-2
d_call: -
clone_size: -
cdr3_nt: TGTGCCAGCAGCCAAGATATGGCAGCCTACTACGAGCAGTACTTC
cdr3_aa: CASSQDMAAYYEQYF

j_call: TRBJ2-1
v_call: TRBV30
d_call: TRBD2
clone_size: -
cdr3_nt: TGTGCCTGGAGTTGGGACTACAACAATGAGCAGTTCTTC
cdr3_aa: CAWSWDYNNEQFF

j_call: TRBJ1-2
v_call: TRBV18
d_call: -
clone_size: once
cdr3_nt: TGTGCCAGCTCACAGGAGGGGTCCAACTATGGCTACACCTTC
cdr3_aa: CASSQEGSNYGYTF

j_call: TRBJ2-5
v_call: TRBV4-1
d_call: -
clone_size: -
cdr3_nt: TGCGCCAGCAGCCAATGGGGGGCCACGGTCCAGACCCAGTACTTC
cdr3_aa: CASSQWGATVQTQYF

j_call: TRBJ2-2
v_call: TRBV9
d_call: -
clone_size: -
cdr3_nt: TGTGCCAGCACCAACAGGTTCGGGGAGCTGTTTTTT
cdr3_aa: CASTNRFGELFF

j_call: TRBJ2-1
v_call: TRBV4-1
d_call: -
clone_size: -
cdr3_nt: TGCGCCAGCAGCGAAGGGTGGGGAAGAGTGGACAATGAGCAGTTCTTC
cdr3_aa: CASSEGWGRVDNEQFF

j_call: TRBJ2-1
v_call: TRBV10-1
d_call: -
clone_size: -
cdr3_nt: TGCGCCAGCAGTGGCCGTGGAATCGGTGGGCAGTTCTTC
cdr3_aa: CASSGRGIGGQFF

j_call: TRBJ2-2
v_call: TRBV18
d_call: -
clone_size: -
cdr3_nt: TGTGCCAGCTCACCATTTCCAGGGGCGTACACCGGGGAGCTGTTTTTT
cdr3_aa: CASSPFPGAYTGELFF

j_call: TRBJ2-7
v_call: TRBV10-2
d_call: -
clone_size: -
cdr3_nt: TGCGCCAGCAGTGAGTCGATATGGCAGTACTTC
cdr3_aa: CASSESIWQYF

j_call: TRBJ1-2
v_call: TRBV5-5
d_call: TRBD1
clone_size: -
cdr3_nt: TGTGCCAGCAGCTTGGCGGGGACAGCCTTTACTAACTATGGCTACACCTTC
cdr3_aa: CASSLAGTAFTNYGYTF

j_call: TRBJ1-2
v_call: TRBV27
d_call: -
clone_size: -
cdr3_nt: TGTGCCAGCAGTTCCGGATCCGGCTATGGCTACACCTTC
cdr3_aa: CASSSGSGYGYTF

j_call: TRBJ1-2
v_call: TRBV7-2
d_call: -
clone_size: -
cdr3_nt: TGTGCCAGCAGCTCCCCTCACGATAACTATGGCTACACCTTC
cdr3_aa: CASSSPHDNYGYTF

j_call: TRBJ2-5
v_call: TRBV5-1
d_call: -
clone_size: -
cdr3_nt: TGCGCCAGCAGCTCGTGGACAAACCAAGAGACCCAGTACTTC
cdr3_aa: CASSSWTNQETQYF

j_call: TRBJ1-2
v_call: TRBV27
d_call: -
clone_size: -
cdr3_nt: TGTGCCAGCAGTATGGACAGAGGGGTGAACACTCATGGCTACACCTTC
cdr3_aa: CASSMDRGVNTHGYTF

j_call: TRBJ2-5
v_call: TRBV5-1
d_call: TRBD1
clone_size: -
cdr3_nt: TGCGCCAGCAGCTTGGGACCCCGCTGGACAGGGAGGAAAGAGACCCAGTACTTC
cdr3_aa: CASSLGPRWTGRKETQYF

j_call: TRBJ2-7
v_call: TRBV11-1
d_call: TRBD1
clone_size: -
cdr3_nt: TGTGCCAGCAGCCCGGGACAGGGAGGAACCTACGAGCAGTACTTC
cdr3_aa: CASSPGQGGTYEQYF

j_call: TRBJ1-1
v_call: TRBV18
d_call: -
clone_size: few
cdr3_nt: TGTGCCAGCTCACCTCAAAGGGACGAAGCTTTCTTT
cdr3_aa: CASSPQRDEAFF

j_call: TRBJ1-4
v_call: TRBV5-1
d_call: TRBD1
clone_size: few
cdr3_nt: TGCGCCAGCAGCTTGTGGGACAGGGGGGTTGGTGAAAAACTGTTTTTT
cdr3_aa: CASSLWDRGVGEKLFF

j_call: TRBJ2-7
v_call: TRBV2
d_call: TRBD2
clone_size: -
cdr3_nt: TGTGCCAGCGATTCCTCCGGGACTAGCGGGTTCGAGCAGTACTTC
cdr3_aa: CASDSSGTSGFEQYF

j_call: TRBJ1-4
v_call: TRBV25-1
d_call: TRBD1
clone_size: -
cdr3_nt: TGTGCCAGCAGTGACCCGTCGACAGGGGGCGGTGAAAAACTGTTTTTT
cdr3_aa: CASSDPSTGGGEKLFF